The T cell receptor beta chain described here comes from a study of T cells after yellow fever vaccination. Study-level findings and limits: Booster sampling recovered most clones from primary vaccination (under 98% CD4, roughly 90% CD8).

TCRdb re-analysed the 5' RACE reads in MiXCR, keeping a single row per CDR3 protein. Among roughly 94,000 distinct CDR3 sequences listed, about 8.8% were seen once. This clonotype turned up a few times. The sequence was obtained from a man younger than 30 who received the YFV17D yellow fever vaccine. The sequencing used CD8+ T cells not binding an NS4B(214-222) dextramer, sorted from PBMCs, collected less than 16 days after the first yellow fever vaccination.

Written as DNA, the CDR3 is TGTGCCAGCAGCCTCATCCCGGGACTAGCGGGGGGGCCTAGGGACAATGAGCAGTTCTTC. This translates into CASSLIPGLAGGPRDNEQFF. This chain connects TRBV5-6 to TRBJ2-1; 16 bases agree with TRBD2. Germline trimming cut 4 bases from V and 5 bases from J; bases unmatched to any gene: 15. The CDR3 runs 20 residues. Germline V gene data show CDR1 as SGHDT and CDR2 as YYEEEE.